The present entry profiles one TCR beta chain with its context. Antigen specificity is unknown. The sample originates from a study of long-term antiretroviral therapy in people with HIV. Study findings and constraints: Repertoires in HIV (unlike those of controls) had narrower CDR3 length ranges. Pre-ART-expanded clones dominated the repertoire at all time points.

Assay version v3.0 of immunoSEQ was used, and it was run at survey level. TCRdb's copy holds only in-frame clones and misses some; the assay was immunoSEQ multiplex PCR. The data show some 25,000 clones, around 85% seen once. Every donor had one or more pre-ART and two or more post-ART PBMC samples. CDR1 and CDR2 (germline): MNHNS, SASEGT. The CDR3 has 18 amino acids. V lost 4 bases to trimming and J lost 3 bases; unmatched junction nucleotides: 9. This sample comprised unsorted PBMCs, obtained 0.7 years before starting antiretroviral therapy. This receptor was identified in a man aged 25-45 years with HIV. The V call is TRBV6-1, the J call TRBJ2-6, with TRBD1 matching over 10 bases. DNA of the CDR3: TGTGCCAGCAGTGTAGACAGGGGGCTATTGGATGGGGCCAACGTCCTGACTTTC. It yields the protein CASSVDRGLLDGANVLTF.